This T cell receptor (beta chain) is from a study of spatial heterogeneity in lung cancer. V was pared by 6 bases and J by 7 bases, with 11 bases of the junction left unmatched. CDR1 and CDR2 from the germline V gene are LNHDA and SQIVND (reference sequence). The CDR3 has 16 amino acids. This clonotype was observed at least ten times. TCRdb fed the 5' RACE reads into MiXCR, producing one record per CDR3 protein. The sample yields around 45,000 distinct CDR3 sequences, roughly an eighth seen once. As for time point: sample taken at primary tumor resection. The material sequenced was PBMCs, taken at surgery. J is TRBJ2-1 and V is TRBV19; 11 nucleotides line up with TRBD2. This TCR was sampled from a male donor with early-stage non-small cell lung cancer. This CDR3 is CASSPGGSGRANEQFF. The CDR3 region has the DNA TGTGCCAGTAGCCCAGGAGGTAGCGGGAGGGCTAATGAGCAGTTCTTC.